This TCR beta chain comes out of a study of technical replicates of blood from several donors. Germline CDR1 SGHAT, CDR2 FQNNGV. The V gene lost 5 bases and the J gene lost 3 bases, with 11 bases spanning the gap. CDR3 size: 13 residues. TCRdb's copy holds only in-frame clones and misses some; the assay was immunoSEQ multiplex PCR. This table has roughly 76,000 clones, just over 85% appearing once. The sequenced sample consisted of PBMCs. This TCR came from a human donor in good health. Some clones in this sample may be carry-over from other donors' samples. The chain has TRBV11-2 and TRBJ2-7, with D possibly matching TRBD1 (6 bases). The CDR3 DNA reads TGTGCCAGCAGCGAGGGACAAAACTACGAGCAGTACTTC. This translates into CASSEGQNYEQYF.